This T cell receptor (beta chain) derives from a study of graft-versus-host responses after intestinal transplantation. In the study overall: Transplant recipients had multivisceral, liver-intestinal, or isolated intestinal grafts. Anti-thymocyte globulin induction, then tacrolimus and steroids for approximately 3 years, went to all recipients.

The CDR3 length is 13 residues. The germline V gene has CDR1 ENHRY and CDR2 SYGVKD. The germline V and J ends were trimmed by 4 bases and 4 bases, with 10 bases remaining between them. The assay was immunoSEQ multiplex PCR, and TCRdb's table has in-frame clones only and misses some. The sample shows some 15,000 clones, roughly 88% of them seen only once. This chain connects TRBV10-3 to TRBJ2-5, with D tentatively TRBD1 (6 bases). Sequenced here: PBMCs, sampled around 110 days after intestinal transplant. This sequence was found in a human patient who received an intestinal transplant, so some T cells may come from the graft donor. The CDR3 loop is CAISVKGGETQYF. Written as DNA, the CDR3 is TGTGCCATCAGTGTAAAAGGGGGAGAGACCCAGTACTTC.